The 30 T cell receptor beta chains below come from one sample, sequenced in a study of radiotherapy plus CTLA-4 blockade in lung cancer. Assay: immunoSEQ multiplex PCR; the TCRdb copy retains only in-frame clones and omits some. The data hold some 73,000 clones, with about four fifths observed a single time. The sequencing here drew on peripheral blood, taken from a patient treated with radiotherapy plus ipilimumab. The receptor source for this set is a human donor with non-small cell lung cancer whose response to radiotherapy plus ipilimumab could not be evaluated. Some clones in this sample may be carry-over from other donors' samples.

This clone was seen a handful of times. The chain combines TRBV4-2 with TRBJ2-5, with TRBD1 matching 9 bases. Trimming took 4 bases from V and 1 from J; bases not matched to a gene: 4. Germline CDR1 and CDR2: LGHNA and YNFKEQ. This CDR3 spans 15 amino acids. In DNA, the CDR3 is TGTGCCAGCAGCCCCGGACAGGGGATCCAAGAGACCCAGTACTTC. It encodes CASSPGQGIQETQYF.

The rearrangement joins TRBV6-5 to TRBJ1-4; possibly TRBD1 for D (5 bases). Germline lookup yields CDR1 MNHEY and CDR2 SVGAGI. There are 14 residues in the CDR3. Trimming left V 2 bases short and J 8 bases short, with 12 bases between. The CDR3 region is CASSYGGGGEKLFF. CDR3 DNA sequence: TGTGCCAGCAGTTACGGGGGGGGTGGAGAAAAACTGTTTTTT.

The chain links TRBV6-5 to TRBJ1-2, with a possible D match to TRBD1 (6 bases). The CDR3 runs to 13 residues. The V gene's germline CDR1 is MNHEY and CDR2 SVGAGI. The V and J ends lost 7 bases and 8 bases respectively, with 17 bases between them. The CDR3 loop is CASTEQGLGGYTF. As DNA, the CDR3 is TGTGCCAGCACCGAACAGGGCTTGGGGGGCTACACCTTC.

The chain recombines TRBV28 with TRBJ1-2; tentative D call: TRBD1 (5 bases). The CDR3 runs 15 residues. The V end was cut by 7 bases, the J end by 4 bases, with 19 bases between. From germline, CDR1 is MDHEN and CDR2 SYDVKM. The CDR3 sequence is CASIQGRDGLYGYTF. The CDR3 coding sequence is TGTGCCAGCATCCAGGGCAGGGATGGCCTCTATGGCTACACCTTC.

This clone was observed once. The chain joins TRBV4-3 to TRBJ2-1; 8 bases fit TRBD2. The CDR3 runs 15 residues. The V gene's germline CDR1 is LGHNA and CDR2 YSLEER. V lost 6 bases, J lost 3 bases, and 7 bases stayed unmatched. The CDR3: CASSRRGGDYNEQFF. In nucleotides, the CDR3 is TGCGCCAGCAGTCGACGGGGGGGGGACTACAATGAGCAGTTCTTC.

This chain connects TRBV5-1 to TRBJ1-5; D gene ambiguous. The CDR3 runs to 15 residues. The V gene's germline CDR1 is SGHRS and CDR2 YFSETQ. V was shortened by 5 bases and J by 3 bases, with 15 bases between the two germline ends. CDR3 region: CASSKEGYPNQPQHF. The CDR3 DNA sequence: TGCGCCAGCAGTAAGGAGGGTTATCCCAATCAGCCCCAGCATTTT.

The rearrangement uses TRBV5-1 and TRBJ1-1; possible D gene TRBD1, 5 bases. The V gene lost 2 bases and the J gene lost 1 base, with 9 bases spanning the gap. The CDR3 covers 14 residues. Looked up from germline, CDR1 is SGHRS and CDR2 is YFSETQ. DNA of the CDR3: TGCGCCAGCAGCTTCGGGGGTTCGAACACTGAAGCTTTCTTT. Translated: CASSFGGSNTEAFF.

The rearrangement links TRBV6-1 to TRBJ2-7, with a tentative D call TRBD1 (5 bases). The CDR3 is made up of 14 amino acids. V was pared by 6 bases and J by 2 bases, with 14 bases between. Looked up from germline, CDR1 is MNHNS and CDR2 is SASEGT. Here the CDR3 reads CASSQIQGTYEQYF. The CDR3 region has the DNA TGTGCCAGCAGCCAGATCCAGGGAACCTACGAGCAGTACTTC.

CDR3 loop: CASSLGPNEKLFF. CDR3 sequence (DNA): TGTGCCAGCAGCTTAGGGCCTAATGAAAAACTGTTTTTT. The genes are TRBV7-3 and TRBJ1-4; D not resolved. Looked up from germline, CDR1 is SGHTA and CDR2 is FQGTGA. This CDR3 contains 13 residues. V was clipped by 2 bases and J by 3 bases, with 4 bases between them.

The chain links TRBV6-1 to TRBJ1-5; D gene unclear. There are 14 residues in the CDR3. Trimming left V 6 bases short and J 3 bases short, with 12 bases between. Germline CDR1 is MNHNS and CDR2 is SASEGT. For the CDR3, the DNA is TGTGCCAGCAGATTTCCGGGATCCAATCAGCCCCAGCATTTT. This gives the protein CASRFPGSNQPQHF.

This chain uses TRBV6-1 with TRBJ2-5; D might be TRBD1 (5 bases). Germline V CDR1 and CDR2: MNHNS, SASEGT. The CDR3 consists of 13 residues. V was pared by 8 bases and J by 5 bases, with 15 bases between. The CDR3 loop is CASQAGLSETQYF. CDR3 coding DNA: TGTGCCAGCCAGGCAGGGCTGTCGGAGACCCAGTACTTC.

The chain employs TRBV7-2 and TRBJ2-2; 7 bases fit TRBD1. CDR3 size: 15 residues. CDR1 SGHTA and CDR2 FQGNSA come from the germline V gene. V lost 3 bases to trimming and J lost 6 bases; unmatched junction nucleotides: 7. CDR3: CASSFRDRLSGELFF. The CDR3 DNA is TGTGCCAGCAGCTTCCGGGACAGATTGTCCGGGGAGCTGTTTTTT.

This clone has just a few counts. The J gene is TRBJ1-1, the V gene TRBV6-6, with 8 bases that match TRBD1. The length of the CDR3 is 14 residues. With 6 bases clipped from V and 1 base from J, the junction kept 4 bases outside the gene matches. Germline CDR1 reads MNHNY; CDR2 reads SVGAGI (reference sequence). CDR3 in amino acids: CASRTDRGNTEAFF. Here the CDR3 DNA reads TGTGCCAGCAGAACCGACAGGGGGAACACTGAAGCTTTCTTT.

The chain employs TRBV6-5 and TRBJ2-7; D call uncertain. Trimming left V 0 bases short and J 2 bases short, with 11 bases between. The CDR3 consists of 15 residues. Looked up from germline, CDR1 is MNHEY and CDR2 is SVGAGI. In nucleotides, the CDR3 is TGTGCCAGCAGTTACTCCGGGTTGGGTACCTACGAGCAGTACTTC. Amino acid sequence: CASSYSGLGTYEQYF.

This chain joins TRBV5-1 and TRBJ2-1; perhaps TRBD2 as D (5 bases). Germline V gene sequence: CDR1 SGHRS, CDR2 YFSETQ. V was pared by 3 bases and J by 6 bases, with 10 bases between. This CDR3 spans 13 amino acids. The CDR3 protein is CASSSPGSNEQFF. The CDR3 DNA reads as TGCGCCAGCAGCTCGCCTGGGAGCAATGAGCAGTTCTTC.

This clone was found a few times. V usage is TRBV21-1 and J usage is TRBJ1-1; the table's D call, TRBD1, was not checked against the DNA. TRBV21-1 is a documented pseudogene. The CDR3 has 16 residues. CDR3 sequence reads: CASSHATRGRRTEAFF. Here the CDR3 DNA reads TGTGCCAGCAGCCACGCAACCAGGGGCCGAAGAACTGAAGCTTTCTTT.

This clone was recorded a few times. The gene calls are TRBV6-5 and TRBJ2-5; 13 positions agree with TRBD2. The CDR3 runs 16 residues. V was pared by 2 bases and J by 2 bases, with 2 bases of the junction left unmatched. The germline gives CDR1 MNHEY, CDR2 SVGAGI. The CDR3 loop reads CASSYPTSGGQETQYF. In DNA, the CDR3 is TGTGCCAGCAGTTACCCGACTAGCGGGGGGCAAGAGACCCAGTACTTC.

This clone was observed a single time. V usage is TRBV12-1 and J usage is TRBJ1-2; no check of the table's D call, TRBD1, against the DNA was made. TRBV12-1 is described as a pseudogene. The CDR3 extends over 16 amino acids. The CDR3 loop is CASSFPQQGPNYGYTF. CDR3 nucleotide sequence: TGTGCCAGCAGTTTTCCGCAACAGGGACCTAACTATGGCTACACCTTC.

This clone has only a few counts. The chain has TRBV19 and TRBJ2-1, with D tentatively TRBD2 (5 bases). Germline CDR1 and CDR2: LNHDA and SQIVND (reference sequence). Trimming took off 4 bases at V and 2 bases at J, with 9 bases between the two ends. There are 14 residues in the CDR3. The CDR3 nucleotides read TGTGCCAGTAGTAGGACTCTCCCCTACAATGAGCAGTTCTTC. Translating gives CASSRTLPYNEQFF.

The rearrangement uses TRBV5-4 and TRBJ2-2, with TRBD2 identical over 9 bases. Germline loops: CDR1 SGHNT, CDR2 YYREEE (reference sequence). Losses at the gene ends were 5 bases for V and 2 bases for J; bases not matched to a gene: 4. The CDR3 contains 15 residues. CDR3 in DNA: TGTGCCAGCAGAACGACTAGCGGAAACACCGGGGAGCTGTTTTTT. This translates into CASRTTSGNTGELFF. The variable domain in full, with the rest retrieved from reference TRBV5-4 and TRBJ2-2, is ETGVTQSPTHLIKTRGQQVTLRCSSQSGHNTVSWYQQALGQGPQFIFQYYREEENGRGNFPPRFSGLQFPNYSSELNVNALELDDSALYLCASRTTSGNTGELFFGEGSRLTVL.

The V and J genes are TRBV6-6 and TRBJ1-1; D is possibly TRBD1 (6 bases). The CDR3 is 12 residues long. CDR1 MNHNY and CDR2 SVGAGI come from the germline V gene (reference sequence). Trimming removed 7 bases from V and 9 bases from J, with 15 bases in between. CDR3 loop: CASTNAGAQAFF. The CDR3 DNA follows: TGTGCCAGCACCAATGCAGGGGCACAAGCTTTCTTT.

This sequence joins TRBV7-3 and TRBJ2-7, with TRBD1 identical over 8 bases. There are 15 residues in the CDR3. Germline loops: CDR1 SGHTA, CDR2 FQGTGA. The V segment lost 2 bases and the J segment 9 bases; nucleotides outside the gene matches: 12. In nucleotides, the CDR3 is TGTGCCAGCAGCTTAGTGGCTGGACAGGGTGTTCGGCAGTACTTC. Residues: CASSLVAGQGVRQYF.

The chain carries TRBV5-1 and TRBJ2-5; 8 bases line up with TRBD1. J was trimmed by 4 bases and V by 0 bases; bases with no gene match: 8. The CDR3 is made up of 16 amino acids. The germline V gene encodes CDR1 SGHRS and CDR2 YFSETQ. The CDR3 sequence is CASSLEGGQGPETQYF. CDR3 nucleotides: TGCGCCAGCAGCTTGGAAGGAGGACAGGGCCCAGAGACCCAGTACTTC. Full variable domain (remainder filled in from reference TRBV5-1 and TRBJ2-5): KAGVTQTPRYLIKTRGQQVTLSCSPISGHRSVSWYQQTPGQGLQFLFEYFSETQRNKGNFPGRFSGRQFSNSRSEMNVSTLELGDSALYLCASSLEGGQGPETQYFGPGTRLLVL.

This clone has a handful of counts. The CDR3 sequence: CASSFNSGANVLTF. The CDR3 region has the DNA TGCGCCAGCAGCTTTAACTCTGGGGCCAACGTCCTGACTTTC. J is TRBJ2-6 and V is TRBV5-1; D is uncertain. V dropped 2 bases and J dropped 0 bases, with 3 bases sitting between them. CDR3 size: 14 residues. Germline CDR1 reads SGHRS; CDR2 reads YFSETQ.

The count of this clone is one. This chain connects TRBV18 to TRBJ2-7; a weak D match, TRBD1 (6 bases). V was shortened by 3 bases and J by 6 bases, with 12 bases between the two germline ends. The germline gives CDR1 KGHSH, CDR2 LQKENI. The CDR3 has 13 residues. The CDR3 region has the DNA TGTGCCAGCTCACCCAACACAGGGAGCGAGCAGTACTTC. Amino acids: CASSPNTGSEQYF.

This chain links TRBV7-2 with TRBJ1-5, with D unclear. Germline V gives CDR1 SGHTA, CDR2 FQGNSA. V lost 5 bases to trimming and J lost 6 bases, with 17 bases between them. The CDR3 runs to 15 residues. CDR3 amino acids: CASSQEGSWTQPQHF. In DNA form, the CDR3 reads TGTGCCAGCAGCCAGGAGGGCAGCTGGACTCAGCCCCAGCATTTT.

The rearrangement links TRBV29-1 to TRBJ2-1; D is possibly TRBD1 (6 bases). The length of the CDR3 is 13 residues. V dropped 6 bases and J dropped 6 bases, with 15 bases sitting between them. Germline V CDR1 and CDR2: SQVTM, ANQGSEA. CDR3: CSVDQGFANEQFF. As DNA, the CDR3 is TGCAGCGTGGATCAGGGGTTCGCCAATGAGCAGTTCTTC.

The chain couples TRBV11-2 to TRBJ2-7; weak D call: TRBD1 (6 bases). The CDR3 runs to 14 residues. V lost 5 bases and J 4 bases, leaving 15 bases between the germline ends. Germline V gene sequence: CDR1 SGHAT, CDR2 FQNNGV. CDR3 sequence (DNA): TGTGCCAGCAGCCCGCCGACAGGACGATACGAGCAGTACTTC. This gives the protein CASSPPTGRYEQYF.

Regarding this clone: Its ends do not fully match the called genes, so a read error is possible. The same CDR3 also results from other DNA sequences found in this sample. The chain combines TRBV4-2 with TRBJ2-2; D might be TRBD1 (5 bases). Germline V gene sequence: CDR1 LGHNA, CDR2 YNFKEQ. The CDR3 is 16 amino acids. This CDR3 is CASSQGTARDTGELFF. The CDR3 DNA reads TGTGCCAGCAGTCAAGGTACCGCCAGGGACACCGGGGAGCTGTTTTTT.

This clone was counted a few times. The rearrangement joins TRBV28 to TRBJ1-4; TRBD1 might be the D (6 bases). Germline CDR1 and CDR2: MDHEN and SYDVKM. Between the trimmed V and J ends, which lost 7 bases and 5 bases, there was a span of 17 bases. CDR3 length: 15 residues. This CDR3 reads CASIQGGGGNEKLFF. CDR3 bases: TGTGCCAGCATTCAAGGCGGGGGCGGGAATGAAAAACTGTTTTTT.